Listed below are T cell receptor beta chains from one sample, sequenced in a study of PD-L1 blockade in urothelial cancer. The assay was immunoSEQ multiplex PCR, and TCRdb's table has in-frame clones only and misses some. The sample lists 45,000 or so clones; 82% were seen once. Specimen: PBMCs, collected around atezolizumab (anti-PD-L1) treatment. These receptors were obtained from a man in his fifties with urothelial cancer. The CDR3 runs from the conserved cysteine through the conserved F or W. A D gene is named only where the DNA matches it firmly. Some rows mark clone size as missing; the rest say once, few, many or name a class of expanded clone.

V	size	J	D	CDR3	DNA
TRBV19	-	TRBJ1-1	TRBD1	CASSSDRGRWDTEAFF	TGTGCCAGTAGTTCGGACAGGGGGCGATGGGACACTGAAGCTTTCTTT
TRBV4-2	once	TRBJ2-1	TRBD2	CASSQLAGERPNEQFF	TGTGCCAGCAGCCAATTAGCGGGAGAGAGACCCAATGAGCAGTTCTTC
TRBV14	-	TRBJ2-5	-	CASSPPSAGRWQTQYF	TGTGCCAGCAGCCCCCCATCGGCGGGACGTTGGCAGACCCAGTACTTC
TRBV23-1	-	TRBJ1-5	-	CASSQPLGQPQHF	TGCGCCAGCAGTCAGCCCCTCGGTCAGCCCCAGCATTTT
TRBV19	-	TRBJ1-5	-	CASTERRGLGNQPQHF	TGTGCCAGTACTGAGAGGAGGGGCCTGGGCAATCAGCCCCAGCATTTT
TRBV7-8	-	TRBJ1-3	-	CASNGGASANTIYF	TGTGCCAGCAACGGCGGGGCGTCGGCAAACACCATATATTTT
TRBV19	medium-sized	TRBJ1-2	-	CASSIGQGTHGYTF	TGTGCCAGTAGTATAGGTCAGGGGACCCATGGCTACACCTTC
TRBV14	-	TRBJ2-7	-	CASSQVGARYEQYF	TGTGCCAGCAGCCAAGTAGGGGCGCGTTACGAGCAGTACTTC
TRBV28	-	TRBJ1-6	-	CAVTHGGTYNSPLHF	TGTGCCGTTACGCACGGGGGGACCTATAATTCACCCCTCCACTTT
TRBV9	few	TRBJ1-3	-	CASSVGGGTGNTIYF	TGTGCCAGCAGCGTAGGAGGCGGTACTGGAAACACCATATATTTT
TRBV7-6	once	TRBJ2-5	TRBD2	CASSSGTEETQYF	TGTGCCAGCAGCAGCGGGACGGAAGAGACCCAGTACTTC
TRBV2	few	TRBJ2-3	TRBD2	CASSVRGRAPDTQYF	TGTGCCAGCAGTGTCCGCGGGAGGGCCCCAGATACGCAGTATTTT
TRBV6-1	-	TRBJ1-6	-	CASSAGPYNSPLHF	TGTGCCAGCAGTGCGGGTCCGTATAATTCACCCCTCCACTTT
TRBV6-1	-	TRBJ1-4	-	CASRPGQVTNEKLFF	TGTGCCAGCAGACCGGGACAAGTAACTAATGAAAAACTGTTTTTT
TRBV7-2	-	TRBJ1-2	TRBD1	CASSADRGYGYTF	TGTGCCAGCAGCGCGGACAGGGGGTATGGCTACACCTTC
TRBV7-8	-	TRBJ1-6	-	CASSGQGQGGSPLHF	TGTGCCAGCAGCGGGCAGGGCCAGGGTGGCTCACCCCTCCACTTT
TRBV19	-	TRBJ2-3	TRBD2	CASSDWTSGGLATDTQYF	TGTGCCAGTAGTGATTGGACTAGCGGGGGGTTAGCCACAGATACGCAGTATTTT
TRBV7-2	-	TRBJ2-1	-	CASSRDSSSYNEQFF	TGTGCCAGCAGCAGGGACTCGAGCTCCTACAATGAGCAGTTCTTC
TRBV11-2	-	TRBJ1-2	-	CASSLVGGQDYTF	TGTGCCAGCAGCTTAGTGGGTGGCCAGGACTACACCTTC
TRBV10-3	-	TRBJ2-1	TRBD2	CAISEAGGGYNEQFF	TGTGCCATCAGTGAAGCGGGAGGGGGGTACAATGAGCAGTTCTTC
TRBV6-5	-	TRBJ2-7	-	CASSTPGESNYEQYF	TGTGCCAGCAGCACACCCGGGGAATCGAACTACGAGCAGTACTTC
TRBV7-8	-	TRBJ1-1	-	CASSPGPGGNTEAFF	TGTGCCAGCAGCCCAGGGCCCGGGGGGAACACTGAAGCTTTCTTT
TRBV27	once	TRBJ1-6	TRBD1	CASRVQGNSPLHF	TGTGCCAGCAGAGTACAGGGGAATTCACCCCTCCACTTT
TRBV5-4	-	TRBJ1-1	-	CASSLGDGVGTEAFF	TGTGCCAGCAGCTTGGGAGACGGGGTTGGCACTGAAGCTTTCTTT
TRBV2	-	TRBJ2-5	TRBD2	CASSASGRAETQYF	TGTGCCAGCAGTGCTAGCGGGAGAGCAGAGACCCAGTACTTC
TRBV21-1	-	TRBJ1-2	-	CASSKGEGGVGYTF	TGTGCCAGCAGCAAAGGGGAAGGGGGCGTTGGCTACACCTTC
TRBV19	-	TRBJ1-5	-	CASSIPGGGNQPQHF	TGTGCCAGTAGTATCCCGGGAGGAGGCAATCAGCCCCAGCATTTT
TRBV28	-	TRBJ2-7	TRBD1	CASSSPRTGVLYEQYF	TGTGCCAGCAGTTCTCCCCGGACAGGGGTCCTCTACGAGCAGTACTTC
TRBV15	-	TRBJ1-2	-	CATSRVLNGYTF	TGTGCCACCAGCAGAGTTCTAAATGGCTACACCTTC
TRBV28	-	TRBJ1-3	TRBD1	CASSIPGQGFPGNTIYF	TGTGCCAGCAGTATACCGGGACAGGGATTTCCTGGAAACACCATATATTTT
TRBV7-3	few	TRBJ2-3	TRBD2	CASSLGGLGVDTQYF	TGTGCCAGCAGCTTAGGGGGACTAGGGGTGGATACGCAGTATTTT
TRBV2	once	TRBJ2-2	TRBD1	CATKKQGASTGELFF	TGTGCCACCAAAAAACAGGGGGCTAGCACCGGGGAGCTGTTTTTT
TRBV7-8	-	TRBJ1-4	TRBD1	CASSLLAGGSSELFF	TGTGCCAGCAGCTTACTGGCAGGGGGCTCGTCGGAACTGTTTTTT
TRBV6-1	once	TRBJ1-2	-	CASTRQHGYTF	TGTGCCAGCACGCGACAGCATGGCTACACCTTC
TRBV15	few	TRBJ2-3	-	CATSHSHEGADTQYF	TGTGCCACCAGCCACTCCCACGAGGGCGCAGATACGCAGTATTTT
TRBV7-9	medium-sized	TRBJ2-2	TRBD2	CASRSAMAGDRTGELFF	TGTGCCAGCAGGTCAGCCATGGCGGGAGATAGGACCGGGGAGCTGTTTTTT
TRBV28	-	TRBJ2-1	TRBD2	CATIGGSPYNEQFF	TGTGCCACCATCGGGGGGAGTCCCTACAATGAGCAGTTCTTC
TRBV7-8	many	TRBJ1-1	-	CASSFSGGQYTEAFF	TGTGCCAGCAGCTTTAGCGGGGGGCAATACACTGAAGCTTTCTTT
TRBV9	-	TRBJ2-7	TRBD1	CASSPRTGGYEQYF	TGTGCCAGCAGCCCACGGACAGGGGGCTACGAGCAGTACTTC
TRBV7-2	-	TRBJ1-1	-	CASSFSVLKNTEAFF	TGTGCCAGCAGCTTTAGTGTGCTAAAGAACACTGAAGCTTTCTTT